The T cell receptor beta chain described here comes from a study of T cell changes during pregnancy in multiple sclerosis. V lost 8 bases, J lost 4 bases, and 14 bases lay in between. The CDR3 spans 13 residues. CDR1 is MNHNS, CDR2 SASEGT, per germline. The table came from immunoSEQ multiplex PCR; TCRdb's copy has only in-frame clones and leaves some out. The sample has 40,000 to 55,000 clones; approximately 92% are singletons. This TCR derives from a female donor with multiple sclerosis, enrolled in a pregnancy study. The sample here was CD8+ T cells from peripheral blood mononuclear cells, taken in the second trimester of pregnancy. The V call is TRBV6-1, the J call TRBJ1-1; no clear D. CDR3 amino acids: CASQESPSTEAFF. For the CDR3, the DNA is TGTGCCAGCCAGGAAAGTCCCAGCACTGAAGCTTTCTTT.